This record looks at one T cell receptor (beta chain) sequence and its context. Antigen: not known. CDR1 and CDR2 (germline): GTSNPN, SVGIG (reference sequence). This CDR3 is built from 16 residues. V lost 0 bases, J lost 0 bases, and 5 bases stayed unmatched. Sequencing used immunoSEQ version 4 in survey mode. Genomic DNA was diluted to around 10 ng/uL, up to 1 ug per sample. Here immunoSEQ multiplex PCR was the method, and the copy in TCRdb shows in-frame clones only, minus some. Here the sample spans about 40,000 clones, about 84% being singletons. Overlapping HIV-1 Gag 15-mer peptides at roughly 1 ug per peptide per mL were used. CD40L/CD69 double-negative CD45RO-high memory CD4+ T cells were collected. For approximately 17 hours, CD8-depleted PBMCs received anti-CD28/CD49d costimulation, a CD40-blocking antibody and enfuvirtide. These data belong to a study of persistence of HIV-infected CD4 T cells. Study-level background: A couple of participants gave one leukapheresis sample; others gave up to about 180 mL blood repeatedly.

Whole-study results and caveats: TCRbeta richness was lower in CMV- and Gag-responding cells than in anti-CD3/anti-CD28-responding cells.

This TCR was sampled from an adult man with HIV who was CMV-seropositive. The chain links TRBV30 to TRBJ2-7; 10 nucleotides match TRBD2. The starting material was CD4+ T cells sorted from PBMCs after roughly 20-hour stimulation, obtained from a patient who received antiretroviral therapy. CDR3 sequence: CAWSVRAGGPSYEQYF. The DNA for the CDR3 is TGTGCCTGGAGTGTACGAGCGGGAGGGCCCTCCTACGAGCAGTACTTC. Full variable domain (missing parts from reference TRBV30 and TRBJ2-7): SQTIHQWPATLVQPVGSPLSLECTVEGTSNPNLYWYRQAAGRGLQLLFYSVGIGQISSEVPQNLSASRPQDRQFILSSKKLLLSDSGFYLCAWSVRAGGPSYEQYFGPGTRLTVT.